The entry that follows covers one T cell receptor (beta chain) sequence. The target antigen is unknown. The data were taken from a study of cytomegalovirus exposure and HLA in healthy donors. Regarding the study as a whole: When analyzed later, a missense DCLRE1C variant was found to be linked to TCR beta V- and J-gene trimming.

The PCR contained 60 Vbeta and 13 Jbeta primers. Some clones are missing from TCRdb's copy, which holds only in-frame ones; the method was immunoSEQ multiplex PCR. The sample consists of approximately 61,000 clones, 78% of them appearing once. This sequence originates from a man younger than 35 in good health and CMV-seropositive. Material: PBMCs.

The DNA of the CDR3 is TGTGCCAGCAGTTACAACGTTGCCGGGGAAGCTTTCTTT. The encoded protein is CASSYNVAGEAFF. The chain employs TRBV6-5 and TRBJ1-1; D is undetermined. This CDR3 has 13 amino acids. V lost 2 bases and J 8 bases, leaving 12 bases between the germline ends. Germline assignment: CDR1 MNHEY and CDR2 SVGAGI.